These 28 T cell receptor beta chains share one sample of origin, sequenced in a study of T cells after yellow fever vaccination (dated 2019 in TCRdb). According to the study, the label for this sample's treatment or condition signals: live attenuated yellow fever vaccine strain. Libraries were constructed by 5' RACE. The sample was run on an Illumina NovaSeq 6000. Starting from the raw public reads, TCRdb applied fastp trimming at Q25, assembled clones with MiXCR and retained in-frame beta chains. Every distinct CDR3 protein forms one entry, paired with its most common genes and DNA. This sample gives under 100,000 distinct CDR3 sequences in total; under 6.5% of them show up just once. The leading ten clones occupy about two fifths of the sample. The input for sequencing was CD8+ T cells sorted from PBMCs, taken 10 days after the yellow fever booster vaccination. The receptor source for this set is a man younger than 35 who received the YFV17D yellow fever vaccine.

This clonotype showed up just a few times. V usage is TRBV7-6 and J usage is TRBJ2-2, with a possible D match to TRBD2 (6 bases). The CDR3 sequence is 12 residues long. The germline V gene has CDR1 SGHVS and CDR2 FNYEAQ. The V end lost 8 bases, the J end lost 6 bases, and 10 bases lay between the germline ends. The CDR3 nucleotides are TGTGCCAGCGTTGGGGGGTCCGGGGAGCTGTTTTTT. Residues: CASVGGSGELFF.

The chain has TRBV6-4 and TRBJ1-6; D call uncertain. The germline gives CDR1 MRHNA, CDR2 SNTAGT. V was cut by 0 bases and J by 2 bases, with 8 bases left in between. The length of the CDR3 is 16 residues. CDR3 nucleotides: TGTGCCAGCAGTGACTCTGAGGGAACCTATAATTCACCCCTCCACTTT. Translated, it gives CASSDSEGTYNSPLHF.

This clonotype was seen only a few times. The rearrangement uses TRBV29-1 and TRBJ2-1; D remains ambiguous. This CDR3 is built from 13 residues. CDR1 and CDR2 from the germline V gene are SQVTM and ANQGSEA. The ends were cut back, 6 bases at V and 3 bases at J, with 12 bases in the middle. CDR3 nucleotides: TGCAGCGTCCCCGGTGAGGTCTACAATGAGCAGTTCTTC. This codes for CSVPGEVYNEQFF.

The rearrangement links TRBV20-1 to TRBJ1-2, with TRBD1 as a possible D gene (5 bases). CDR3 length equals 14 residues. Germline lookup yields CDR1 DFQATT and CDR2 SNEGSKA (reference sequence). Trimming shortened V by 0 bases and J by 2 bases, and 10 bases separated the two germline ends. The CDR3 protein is CSARERTINYGYTF. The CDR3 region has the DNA TGCAGTGCTAGAGAACGGACAATAAACTATGGCTACACCTTC.

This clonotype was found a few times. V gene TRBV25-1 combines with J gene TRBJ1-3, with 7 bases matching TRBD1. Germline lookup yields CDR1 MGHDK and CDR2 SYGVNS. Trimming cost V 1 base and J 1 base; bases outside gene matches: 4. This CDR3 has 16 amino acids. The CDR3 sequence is CASSESDRASGNTIYF. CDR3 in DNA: TGTGCCAGCAGTGAATCTGACAGGGCGTCTGGAAACACCATATATTTT.

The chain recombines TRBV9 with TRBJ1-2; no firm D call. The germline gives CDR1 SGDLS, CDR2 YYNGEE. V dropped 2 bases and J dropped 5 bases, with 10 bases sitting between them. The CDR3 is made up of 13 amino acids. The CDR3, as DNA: TGTGCCAGCAGCGTCGTATCCGAATATGGCTACACCTTC. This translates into CASSVVSEYGYTF.

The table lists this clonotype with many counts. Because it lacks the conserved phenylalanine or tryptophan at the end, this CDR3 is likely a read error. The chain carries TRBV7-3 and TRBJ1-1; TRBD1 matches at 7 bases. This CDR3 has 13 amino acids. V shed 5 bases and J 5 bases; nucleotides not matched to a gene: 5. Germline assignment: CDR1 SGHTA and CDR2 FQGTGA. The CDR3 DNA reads TGTGCCAGCAGCGCAGGGGGTTGGACTGAAGCTTTCGTT. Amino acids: CASSAGGWTEAFV.

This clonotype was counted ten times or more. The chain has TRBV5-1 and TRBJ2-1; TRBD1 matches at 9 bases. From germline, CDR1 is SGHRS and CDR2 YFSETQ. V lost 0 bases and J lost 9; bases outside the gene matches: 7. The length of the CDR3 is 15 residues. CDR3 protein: CASSLGDRDVIEQFF. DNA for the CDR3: TGCGCCAGCAGCTTGGGGGACAGGGACGTAATTGAGCAGTTCTTC.

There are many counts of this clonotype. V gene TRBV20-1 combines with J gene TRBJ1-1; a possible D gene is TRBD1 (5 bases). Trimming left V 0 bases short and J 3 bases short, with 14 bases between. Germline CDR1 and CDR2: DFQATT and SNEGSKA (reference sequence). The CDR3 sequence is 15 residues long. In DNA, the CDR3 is TGCAGTGCTAGAGAGGAGGCAGGGACGGACACTGAAGCTTTCTTT. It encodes CSAREEAGTDTEAFF.

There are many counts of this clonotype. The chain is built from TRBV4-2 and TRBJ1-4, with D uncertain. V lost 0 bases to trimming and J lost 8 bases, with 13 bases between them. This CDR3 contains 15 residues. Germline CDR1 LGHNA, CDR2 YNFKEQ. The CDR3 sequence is CASSQDPTSLEKLFF. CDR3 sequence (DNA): TGTGCCAGCAGCCAAGATCCGACCTCTCTCGAAAAACTGTTTTTT.

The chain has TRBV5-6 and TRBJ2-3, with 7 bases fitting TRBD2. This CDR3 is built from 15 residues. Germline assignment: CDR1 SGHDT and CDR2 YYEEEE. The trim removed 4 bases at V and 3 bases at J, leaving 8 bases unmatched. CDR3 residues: CASSPWGGGTDTQYF. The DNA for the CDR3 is TGTGCCAGCAGCCCCTGGGGCGGGGGAACAGATACGCAGTATTTT. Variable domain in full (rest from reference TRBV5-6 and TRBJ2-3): DAGVTQSPTHLIKTRGQQVTLRCSPKSGHDTVSWYQQALGQGPQFIFQYYEEEERQRGNFPDRFSGHQFPNYSSELNVNALLLGDSALYLCASSPWGGGTDTQYFGPGTRLTVL.

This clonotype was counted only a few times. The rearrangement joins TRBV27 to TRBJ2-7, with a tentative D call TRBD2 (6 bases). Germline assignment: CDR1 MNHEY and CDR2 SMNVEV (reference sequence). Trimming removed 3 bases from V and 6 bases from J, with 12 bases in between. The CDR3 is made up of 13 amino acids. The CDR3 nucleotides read TGTGCCAGCAGTTTGCAGGTCGGGGGCGAGCAGTACTTC. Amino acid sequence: CASSLQVGGEQYF.

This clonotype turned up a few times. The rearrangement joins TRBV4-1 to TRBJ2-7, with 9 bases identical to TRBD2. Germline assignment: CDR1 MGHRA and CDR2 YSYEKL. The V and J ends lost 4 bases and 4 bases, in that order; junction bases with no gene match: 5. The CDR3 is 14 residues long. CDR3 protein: CASSRDSGSYEQYV. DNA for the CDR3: TGCGCCAGCAGCCGCGATAGCGGGAGTTACGAGCAGTACGTC.

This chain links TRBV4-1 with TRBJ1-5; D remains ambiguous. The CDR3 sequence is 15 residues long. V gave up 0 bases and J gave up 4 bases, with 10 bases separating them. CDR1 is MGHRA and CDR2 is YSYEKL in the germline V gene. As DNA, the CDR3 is TGCGCCAGCAGCCAAGAGGCGGCAGTGAATCAGCCCCAGCATTTT. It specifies CASSQEAAVNQPQHF.

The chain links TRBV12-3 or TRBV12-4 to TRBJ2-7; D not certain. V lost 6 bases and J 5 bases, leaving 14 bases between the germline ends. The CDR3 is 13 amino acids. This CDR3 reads CASSVTGVDEQYF. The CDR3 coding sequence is TGTGCCAGCAGCGTCACCGGCGTCGACGAGCAGTACTTC.

In DNA form, the CDR3 reads TGCGCCAGCAGCCCGGGACAGGACTACAATCAGCCCCAGCATTTT. Protein: CASSPGQDYNQPQHF. The V gene is TRBV5-1, the J gene TRBJ1-5; TRBD1 aligns across 8 bases. V gave up 4 bases and J gave up 3 bases; unmatched junction bases: 6. This CDR3 region has 15 residues. Per the germline V gene, CDR1 is SGHRS and CDR2 is YFSETQ.

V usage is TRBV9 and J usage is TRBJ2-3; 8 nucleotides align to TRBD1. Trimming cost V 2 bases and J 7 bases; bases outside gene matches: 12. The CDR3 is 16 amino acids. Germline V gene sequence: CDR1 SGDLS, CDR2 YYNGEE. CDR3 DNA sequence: TGTGCCAGCAGCGTGGATCAGGGGGCCTCTGGGTATACGCAGTATTTT. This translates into CASSVDQGASGYTQYF.

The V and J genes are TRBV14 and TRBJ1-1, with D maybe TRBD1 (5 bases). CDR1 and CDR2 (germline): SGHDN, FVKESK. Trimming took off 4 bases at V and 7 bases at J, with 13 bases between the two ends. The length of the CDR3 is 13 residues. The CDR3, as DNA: TGTGCCAGCAGCCCTTCCGGGGCCATTGAAGCTTTCTTT. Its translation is CASSPSGAIEAFF.

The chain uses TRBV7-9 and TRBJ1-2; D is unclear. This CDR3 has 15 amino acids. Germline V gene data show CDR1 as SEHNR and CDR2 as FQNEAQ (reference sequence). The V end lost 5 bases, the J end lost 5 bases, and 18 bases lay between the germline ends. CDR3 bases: TGTGCCAGCAGCCCTGGGAGCGGGAGCGATTATGGCTACACCTTC. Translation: CASSPGSGSDYGYTF.

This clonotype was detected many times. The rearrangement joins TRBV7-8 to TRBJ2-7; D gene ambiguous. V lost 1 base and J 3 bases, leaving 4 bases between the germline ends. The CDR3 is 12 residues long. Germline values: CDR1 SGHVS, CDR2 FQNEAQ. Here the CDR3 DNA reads TGTGCCAGCAGCTTAGTGGGCTACGAGCAGTACTTC. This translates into CASSLVGYEQYF.

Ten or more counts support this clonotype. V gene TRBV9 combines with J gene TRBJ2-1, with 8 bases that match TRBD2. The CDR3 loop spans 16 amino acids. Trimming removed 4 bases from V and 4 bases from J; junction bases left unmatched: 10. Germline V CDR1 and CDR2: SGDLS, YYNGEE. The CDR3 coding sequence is TGTGCCAGCAGCCCAGGCGCGGGGGGCCAATACAATGAGCAGTTCTTC. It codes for CASSPGAGGQYNEQFF.

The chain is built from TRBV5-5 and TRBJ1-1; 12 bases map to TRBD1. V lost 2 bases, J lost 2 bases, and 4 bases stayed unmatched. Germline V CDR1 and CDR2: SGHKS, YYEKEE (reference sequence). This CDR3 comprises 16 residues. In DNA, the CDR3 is TGTGCCAGCAGCTTAGGGGGACAGGGGGCAAACACTGAAGCTTTCTTT. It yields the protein CASSLGGQGANTEAFF.

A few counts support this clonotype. CDR3: CASSERLAGYNEQFF. DNA for the CDR3: TGTGCCAGCAGCGAGAGACTAGCGGGCTACAATGAGCAGTTCTTC. The rearrangement uses TRBV7-6 and TRBJ2-1, with 10 bases fitting TRBD2. Trimming took 5 bases from V and 3 from J; bases not matched to a gene: 4. Per germline, CDR1 SGHVS and CDR2 FNYEAQ. The CDR3 loop spans 15 amino acids.

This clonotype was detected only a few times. CDR3 sequence: CASRLLENYGYTF. CDR3 nucleotide sequence: TGTGCCAGCAGACTCTTGGAGAACTATGGCTACACCTTC. The gene calls are TRBV7-9 and TRBJ1-2; D remains unclear. Trimming removed 6 bases from V and 2 bases from J, with 10 bases in between. The germline CDR1 and CDR2 sequences are SEHNR and FQNEAQ (reference sequence). The CDR3 covers 13 residues.

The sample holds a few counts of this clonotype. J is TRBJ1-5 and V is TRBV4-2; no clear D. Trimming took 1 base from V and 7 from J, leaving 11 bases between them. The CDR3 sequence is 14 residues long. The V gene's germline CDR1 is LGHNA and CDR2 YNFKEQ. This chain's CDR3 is CASSQVGGYQPQHF. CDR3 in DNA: TGTGCCAGCAGCCAAGTAGGCGGGTACCAGCCCCAGCATTTT.

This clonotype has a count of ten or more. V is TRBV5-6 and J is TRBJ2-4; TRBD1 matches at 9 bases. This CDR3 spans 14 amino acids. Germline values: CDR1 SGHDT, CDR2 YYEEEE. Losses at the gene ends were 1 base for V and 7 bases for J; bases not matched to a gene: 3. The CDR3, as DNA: TGTGCCAGCAGCTTGAGGACAGGGGTTAACATTCAGTACTTC. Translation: CASSLRTGVNIQYF.

The CDR3 sequence: CASSHAIADTYNEQFF. The CDR3 nucleotides read TGCGCCAGCAGCCACGCAATCGCGGATACCTACAATGAGCAGTTCTTC. The chain carries TRBV4-3 and TRBJ2-1; the D is unclear. Trimming cost V 3 bases and J 2 bases, with 14 bases left between them. This CDR3 contains 16 residues. CDR1 and CDR2 (germline): LGHNA, YSLEER.

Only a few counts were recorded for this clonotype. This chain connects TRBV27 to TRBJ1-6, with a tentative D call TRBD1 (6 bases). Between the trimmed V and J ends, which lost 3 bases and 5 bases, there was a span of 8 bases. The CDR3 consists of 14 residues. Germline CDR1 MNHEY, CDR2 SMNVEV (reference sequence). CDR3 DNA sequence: TGTGCCAGCAGTTTCGGACAGAATAATTCACCCCTCCACTTT. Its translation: CASSFGQNNSPLHF.